These T cell receptor beta chains were read from a single sample in a study of cytomegalovirus exposure and HLA in healthy donors. Libraries were prepared by immunoSEQ multiplex PCR; TCRdb keeps only in-frame clonotypes and omits some of them. The sample has roughly 100,000 clones, around 85% seen once. Sequencing was done on a sample of PBMCs. The receptors derive from a man younger than 35 in good health and CMV-seropositive. Each CDR3 is given with its conserved first and last residue. D genes are given only for firm matches. The size entry is marked missing in some rows and otherwise reads once, few, many or a size class.

d_call	v_call	clone_size	j_call	cdr3_aa	cdr3_nt
.	TRBV6-1	few	TRBJ1-5	CASSEDRFNQPQHF	TGTGCCAGCAGTGAAGACAGGTTTAATCAGCCCCAGCATTTT
.	TRBV18	.	TRBJ2-1	CASSPPRGSGDEQFF	TGTGCCAGCTCACCACCGCGCGGGTCCGGGGATGAGCAGTTCTTC
.	TRBV5-1	.	TRBJ1-2	CASSLARLGEGYTF	TGCGCCAGCAGCTTGGCTAGGTTAGGCGAGGGCTACACCTTC
.	TRBV6-1	.	TRBJ2-7	CASRLGGYEQYF	TGTGCCAGCAGACTCGGAGGGTACGAGCAGTACTTC
TRBD2	TRBV18	.	TRBJ2-7	CASSDLGTSGRYEQYF	TGTGCCAGCTCAGACCTCGGGACTAGCGGGAGATACGAGCAGTACTTC
TRBD1	TRBV5-8	.	TRBJ1-1	CASSLQGAEAFF	TGTGCCAGCAGCTTGCAGGGGGCTGAAGCTTTCTTT
.	TRBV28	few	TRBJ2-7	CASGDRQVLSYEQYF	TGTGCCAGCGGGGACCGACAGGTTCTCTCCTACGAGCAGTACTTC
TRBD1	TRBV4-1	.	TRBJ2-7	CASSQASGQVSYEQYF	TGCGCCAGCAGCCAAGCTTCGGGACAGGTATCCTACGAGCAGTACTTC
.	TRBV5-1	.	TRBJ1-2	CASSLDQGEANYGYTF	TGCGCCAGCAGCTTGGACCAGGGCGAAGCTAACTATGGCTACACCTTC
TRBD1	TRBV27	.	TRBJ1-4	CASSPGTVNEKLFF	TGTGCCAGCAGTCCCGGGACAGTTAATGAAAAACTGTTTTTT
.	TRBV6-1	.	TRBJ1-2	CASSDLQPNYGYTF	TGTGCCAGCAGTGACTTACAGCCTAACTATGGCTACACCTTC
.	TRBV6-1	.	TRBJ1-2	CASSTRQDGYTF	TGTGCCAGCAGCACCAGACAGGATGGCTACACCTTC
.	TRBV6-5	.	TRBJ1-2	CASRNQGLSYGYTF	TGTGCCAGCAGGAACCAGGGGCTTTCCTATGGCTACACCTTC
.	TRBV5-1	.	TRBJ2-5	CASSPGAGVSETQYF	TGCGCCAGCAGCCCGGGGGCGGGAGTTTCAGAGACCCAGTACTTC